This TCR beta chain was sequenced in a study of blood T cell repertoires in COVID-19. Study at large: The cDNA or gDNA used as material had been derived from T cells, B-cell-depleted T cells, or PBMCs.

V lost 1 base, J lost 0 bases, and 15 bases lay in between. This CDR3 has 17 residues. CDR1 and CDR2 (germline): LGHDT, YNNKEL (reference sequence). The data were produced by immunoSEQ multiplex PCR, yet TCRdb's version contains in-frame clones alone and is incomplete. The sample yields tens of thousands of clones, 81% seen once. The TCR comes from a woman aged 80 or over with active or convalescent COVID-19. The rearrangement links TRBV3-1 (or the pseudogene TRBV3-2) to TRBJ1-2, with D unresolved. Sequences were obtained from peripheral blood. This chain's CDR3 is CASSQASQLEANYGYTF. The CDR3 DNA is TGTGCCAGCAGCCAAGCATCCCAGTTGGAGGCTAACTATGGCTACACCTTC.